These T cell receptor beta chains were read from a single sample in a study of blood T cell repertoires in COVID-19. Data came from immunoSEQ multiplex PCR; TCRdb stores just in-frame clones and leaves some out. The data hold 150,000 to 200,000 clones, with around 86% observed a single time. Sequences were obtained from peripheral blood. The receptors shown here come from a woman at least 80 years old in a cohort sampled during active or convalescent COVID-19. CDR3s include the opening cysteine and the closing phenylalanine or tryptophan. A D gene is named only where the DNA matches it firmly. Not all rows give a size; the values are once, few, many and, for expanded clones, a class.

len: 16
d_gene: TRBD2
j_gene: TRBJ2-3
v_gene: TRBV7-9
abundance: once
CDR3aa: CASSLMQSSGTDTQYF
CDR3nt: TGTGCCAGCAGCTTAATGCAGTCTAGCGGAACAGATACGCAGTATTTT

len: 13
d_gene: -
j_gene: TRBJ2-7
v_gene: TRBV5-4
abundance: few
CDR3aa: CASSLDRTYEQYF
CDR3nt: TGTGCCAGCAGCTTGGACAGGACCTACGAGCAGTACTTC

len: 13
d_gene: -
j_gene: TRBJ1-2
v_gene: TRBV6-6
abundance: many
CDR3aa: CASSVGGDYGYTF
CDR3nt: TGTGCCAGCAGTGTTGGAGGGGATTATGGCTACACCTTC

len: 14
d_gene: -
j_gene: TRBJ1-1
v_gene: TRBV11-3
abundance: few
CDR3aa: CASSLSGQNTEAFF
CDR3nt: TGTGCCAGTAGCCTTTCGGGACAGAACACTGAAGCTTTCTTT

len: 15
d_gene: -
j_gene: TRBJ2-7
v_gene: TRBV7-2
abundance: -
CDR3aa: CASSFGNKGSYEQYF
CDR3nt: TGTGCCAGCAGCTTCGGGAACAAAGGATCCTACGAGCAGTACTTC

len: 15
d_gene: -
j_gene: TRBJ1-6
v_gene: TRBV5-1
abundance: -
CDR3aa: CASSSRVARNSPLHF
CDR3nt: TGCGCCAGCAGCTCTCGGGTGGCTCGCAATTCACCCCTCCACTTT

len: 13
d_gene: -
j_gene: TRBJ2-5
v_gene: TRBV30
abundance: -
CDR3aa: CAWDPGRVETQYF
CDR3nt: TGTGCCTGGGATCCCGGCAGGGTGGAGACCCAGTACTTC

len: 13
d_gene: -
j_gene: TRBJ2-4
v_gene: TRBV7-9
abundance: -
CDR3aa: CASSFGAKNIQYF
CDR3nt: TGTGCCAGCAGCTTCGGAGCCAAAAACATTCAGTACTTC

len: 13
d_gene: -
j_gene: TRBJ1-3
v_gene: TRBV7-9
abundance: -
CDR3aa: CASSLPSGNTIYF
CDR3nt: TGTGCCAGCAGCTTACCTTCTGGAAACACCATATATTTT

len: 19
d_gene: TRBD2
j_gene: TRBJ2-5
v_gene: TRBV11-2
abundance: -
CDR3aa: CASSLIWGAGRGAQETQYF
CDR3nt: TGTGCCAGCAGCTTAATTTGGGGAGCTGGGCGGGGGGCCCAAGAGACCCAGTACTTC

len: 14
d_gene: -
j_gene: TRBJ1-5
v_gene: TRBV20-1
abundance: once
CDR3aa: CSASSQAFNQPQHF
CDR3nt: TGCAGTGCTAGTAGCCAGGCCTTCAATCAGCCCCAGCATTTT

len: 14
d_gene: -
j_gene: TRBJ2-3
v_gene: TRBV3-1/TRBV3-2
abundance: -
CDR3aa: CASSQRTTPDTQYF
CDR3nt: TGTGCCAGCAGCCAACGGACTACGCCCGATACGCAGTATTTT